This T cell receptor (beta chain) was recorded in a study of blood T cell repertoires in COVID-19. Study context: Samples taken during acute and convalescent COVID-19 were collected in the United States, Italy and Spain. From T cells, B-cell-depleted T cells, or PBMCs came the material, which was cDNA or gDNA.

V lost 2 bases to trimming and J lost 0 bases, with 11 bases between them. Germline V gene sequence: CDR1 SGHAT, CDR2 FQNNGV. This CDR3 is built from 16 residues. Per the original methods: Estimation of nucleated cell counts was performed using reference gene primer amplification. Data came from immunoSEQ multiplex PCR; TCRdb stores just in-frame clones and leaves some out. Clone size and the V and J calls come from that table; the DNA yielded D and trimming. This sample has about 120,000 clones; 65% to 80% occur once, and the top ten carry around 5.9%. This rearrangement joins TRBV11-2 to TRBJ2-4; D is unclear. The material sequenced was peripheral blood. The sequence was obtained from a man between 65 and 79 years old with acute or convalescent COVID-19. CDR3: CASSLSAALAKNIQYF. CDR3 coding DNA: TGTGCCAGCAGCTTATCGGCAGCGCTAGCCAAAAACATTCAGTACTTC.